The present T cell receptor (beta chain) was sequenced within a study of beta chain features in type 1 diabetes. Broader study findings: TCRB CDR3s from Type 1 diabetes patients were moderately but significantly shorter in all four CD4+ subsets.

The CDR3 has 15 residues. Deletions cut 3 bases from V and 5 bases from J, with 14 bases between. Germline V lookup: CDR1 MNHEY, CDR2 SMNVEV (reference sequence). About this clone: Antigen: not known.

Reverse transcription of all isolated RNA meant that expressed TCRB transcripts were sequenced. Here immunoSEQ multiplex PCR was the method, and the copy in TCRdb shows in-frame clones only, minus some. The sample lists 550,000 to 850,000 clones, around 15% occurring once. The chain employs TRBV27 and TRBJ2-4; a possible D gene is TRBD1 (6 bases). The sequenced sample was naive CD4+ T cells from blood. This TCR derives from a man in his late teens or twenties with type 1 diabetes. The CDR3 DNA follows: TGTGCCAGCAGTTTCCCAGGGGCTCCTCAAAACATTCAGTACTTC. Amino acid sequence: CASSFPGAPQNIQYF.